These 11 T cell receptor beta chains came from one sample sequenced in a study of glioma-infiltrating T cells after dendritic cell vaccination. Generated by immunoSEQ multiplex PCR, the TCRdb table keeps only in-frame clones and is missing some. This table has approximately 48,000 clones, approximately 85% appearing once. The input for sequencing was blood, taken before dendritic cell vaccination. These receptors were collected from a human donor with glioblastoma.

V gene TRBV29-1 combines with J gene TRBJ2-1; 8 nucleotides match TRBD2. Per the germline V gene, CDR1 is SQVTM and CDR2 is ANQGSEA. CDR3 length: 14 residues. The J segment lost 5 bases and the V segment lost 3 bases, leaving 6 bases of the junction unmatched. The CDR3 reads CSVDQRGNNNEQFF. CDR3 bases: TGCAGCGTTGATCAGCGGGGGAATAACAATGAGCAGTTCTTC.

CDR3 residues: CASSLEGTRRAFTDTQYF. The CDR3 bases are TGCGCCAGCAGCTTGGAGGGGACTAGAAGGGCGTTCACAGATACGCAGTATTTT. This sequence joins TRBV5-1 and TRBJ2-3, with TRBD2 matching 8 bases. CDR1 and CDR2 (germline): SGHRS, YFSETQ. Trimming cost V 0 bases and J 2 bases; bases outside gene matches: 11. This CDR3 is 18 amino acids long. The full variable domain, completed using reference TRBV5-1 and TRBJ2-3, is KAGVTQTPRYLIKTRGQQVTLSCSPISGHRSVSWYQQTPGQGLQFLFEYFSETQRNKGNFPGRFSGRQFSNSRSEMNVSTLELGDSALYLCASSLEGTRRAFTDTQYFGPGTRLTVL.

This clone has a single count. The CDR3 DNA reads as TGTGCCAGCAGCCCACCCCCTATGTTCACTGAAGCTTTCTTT. It translates to CASSPPPMFTEAFF. The chain links TRBV5-5 to TRBJ1-1; unclear D gene. V was clipped by 4 bases and J by 4 bases, with 14 bases between them. Germline lookup yields CDR1 SGHKS and CDR2 YYEKEE (reference sequence). CDR3 length: 14 residues. Full variable domain (remainder filled in from reference TRBV5-5 and TRBJ1-1): DAGVTQSPTHLIKTRGQQVTLRCSPISGHKSVSWYQQVLGQGPQFIFQYYEKEERGRGNFPDRFSARQFPNYSSELNVNALLLGDSALYLCASSPPPMFTEAFFGQGTRLTVV.

The V call is TRBV27, the J call TRBJ2-6; D is unclear. Per germline, CDR1 MNHEY and CDR2 SMNVEV (reference sequence). The CDR3 loop spans 16 amino acids. Trimming removed 6 bases at V and 2 bases at J, with 14 bases between. The CDR3 DNA is TGTGCCAGCAGCCGTTATACTAATACTGGGGCCAACGTCCTGACTTTC. Translated, it gives CASSRYTNTGANVLTF.

The chain recombines TRBV5-1 with TRBJ2-7; TRBD1 is a possible D gene (5 bases). V shed 0 bases and J shed 1 base, with 17 bases lying between them. This CDR3 region has 17 residues. The germline CDR1 and CDR2 sequences are SGHRS and YFSETQ. The CDR3: CASSLVGPTDPSYEQYF. In DNA form, the CDR3 reads TGCGCCAGCAGCTTGGTGGGGCCGACAGACCCTTCCTACGAGCAGTACTTC.

This chain uses TRBV21-1 with TRBJ2-2; the DNA was not used to check the table's D call, TRBD2. TRBV21-1 is shown as a pseudogene. The CDR3 extends over 15 amino acids. The CDR3: CASSKSEANTGELFF. The CDR3 nucleotides read TGTGCCAGCAGCAAAAGCGAGGCGAACACCGGGGAGCTGTTTTTT.

This rearrangement joins TRBV7-9 to TRBJ2-6, with 7 nucleotides matching TRBD1. Trimming removed 1 base from V and 0 bases from J; junction bases left unmatched: 6. Per the germline V gene, CDR1 is SEHNR and CDR2 is FQNEAQ (reference sequence). The CDR3 totals 18 residues. CDR3: CASSLGGQVNSGANVLTF. CDR3 DNA sequence: TGTGCCAGCAGCTTAGGCGGACAGGTGAACTCTGGGGCCAACGTCCTGACTTTC.

The gene calls are TRBV5-1 and TRBJ2-7; 9 bases line up with TRBD2. CDR1 is SGHRS, CDR2 YFSETQ, per germline. V lost 0 bases to trimming and J lost 0 bases; unmatched junction nucleotides: 1. The CDR3 runs to 15 residues. Here the CDR3 DNA reads TGCGCCAGCAGCTTGGGAGCGGGGGGCTCCTACGAGCAGTACTTC. As protein: CASSLGAGGSYEQYF.

This clone was seen only a few times. The chain employs TRBV2 and TRBJ1-4, with 8 positions matching TRBD1. V lost 5 bases to trimming and J lost 10 bases; unmatched junction nucleotides: 15. From germline, CDR1 is SNHLY and CDR2 FYNNEI. The CDR3 extends over 16 amino acids. This CDR3 reads CASSQGTGSGLGKLFF. CDR3 DNA sequence: TGTGCCAGCAGTCAGGGGACAGGTTCGGGTCTCGGAAAACTGTTTTTT.

The chain links TRBV15 to TRBJ1-5; D is undetermined. The CDR3 extends over 15 amino acids. Germline CDR1 reads LNHNV; CDR2 reads YYDKDF (reference sequence). V was pared by 0 bases and J by 2 bases, with 8 bases between. In DNA, the CDR3 is TGTGCCACCAGCAGAGATTGGGCAGGCAATCAGCCCCAGCATTTT. Translation gives CATSRDWAGNQPQHF.

The V gene is TRBV7-9, the J gene TRBJ1-4; D ambiguous. Germline V gene lookup returns CDR1 SEHNR and CDR2 FQNEAQ (reference sequence). The germline V and J ends were trimmed by 11 bases and 0 bases, with 16 bases remaining between them. This CDR3 is built from 15 residues. DNA of the CDR3: TGTGCCGGCCGCCCGACTTCTGCAACTAATGAAAAACTGTTTTTT. It codes for CAGRPTSATNEKLFF.